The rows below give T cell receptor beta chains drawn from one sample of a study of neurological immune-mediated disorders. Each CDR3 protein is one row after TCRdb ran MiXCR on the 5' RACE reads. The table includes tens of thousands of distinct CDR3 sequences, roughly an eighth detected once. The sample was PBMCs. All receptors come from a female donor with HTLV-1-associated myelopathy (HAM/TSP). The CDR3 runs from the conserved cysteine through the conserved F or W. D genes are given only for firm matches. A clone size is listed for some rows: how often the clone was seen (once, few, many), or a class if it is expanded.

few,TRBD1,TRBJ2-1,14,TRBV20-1,CSAARDRAYNEQFF,TGCAGTGCTGCAAGGGACAGGGCCTACAATGAGCAGTTCTTC
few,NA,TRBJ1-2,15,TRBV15,CATSSARGPNYGYTF,TGTGCCACCAGCAGTGCTAGGGGTCCTAACTATGGCTACACCTTC
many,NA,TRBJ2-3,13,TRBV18,CASSPRPGDTQYF,TGTGCCAGCTCACCTCGACCCGGAGATACGCAGTATTTT
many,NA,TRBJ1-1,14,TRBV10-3,CAISGLAGGAEAFF,TGTGCCATCAGTGGCCTAGCCGGAGGGGCTGAAGCTTTCTTT
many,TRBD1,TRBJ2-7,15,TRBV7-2,CASSGGTGPPTEQYF,TGTGCCAGCAGCGGAGGGACAGGTCCCCCCACCGAGCAGTACTTC
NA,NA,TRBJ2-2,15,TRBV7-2,CASSLVAWDTGELFF,TGTGCCAGCAGCTTAGTGGCGTGGGACACCGGGGAGCTGTTTTTT
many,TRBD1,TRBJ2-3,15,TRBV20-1,CSARTPGQTTDTQYF,TGCAGTGCTAGAACCCCGGGACAGACCACAGATACGCAGTATTTT
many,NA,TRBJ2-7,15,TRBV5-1,CASSWGGGGSYEQYF,TGCGCCAGCAGCTGGGGGGGCGGTGGATCCTACGAGCAGTACTTC
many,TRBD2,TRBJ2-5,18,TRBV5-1,CASSSGLAGSALQETQYF,TGCGCCAGCAGCTCCGGACTAGCGGGCTCCGCCCTCCAAGAGACCCAGTACTTC
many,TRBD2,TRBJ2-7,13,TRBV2,CASSGWEGGEQYF,TGTGCCAGCAGTGGTTGGGAGGGCGGGGAGCAGTACTTC
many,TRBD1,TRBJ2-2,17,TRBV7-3,CASSLDRGKVNTGELFF,TGTGCCAGCAGCTTAGACAGGGGGAAGGTGAACACCGGGGAGCTGTTTTTT
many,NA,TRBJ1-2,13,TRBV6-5,CASRFELSYGYTF,TGTGCCAGCAGGTTCGAGCTGTCCTATGGCTACACCTTC
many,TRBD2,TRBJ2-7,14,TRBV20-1,CSAGRRGSSYEQYF,TGCAGTGCCGGGAGGCGGGGGAGCTCCTACGAGCAGTACTTC
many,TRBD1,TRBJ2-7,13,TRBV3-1,CASSLGQEYEQYF,TGTGCCAGCAGCTTAGGACAGGAATACGAGCAGTACTTC
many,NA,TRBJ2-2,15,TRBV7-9,CASSLWETSTGELFF,TGTGCCAGCAGCCTCTGGGAAACGAGCACCGGGGAGCTGTTTTTT
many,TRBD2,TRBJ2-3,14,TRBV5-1,CASSPGLAEDTQYF,TGCGCCAGCAGCCCCGGACTAGCGGAAGATACGCAGTATTTT
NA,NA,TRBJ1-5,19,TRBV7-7,CASSLVYSKRAYSNQPQHF,TGTGCCAGCAGCTTAGTGTACAGTAAGCGGGCATATAGCAATCAGCCCCAGCATTTT
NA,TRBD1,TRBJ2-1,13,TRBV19,CASNRGPYNEQFF,TGTGCCAGCAACAGGGGACCTTACAATGAGCAGTTCTTC
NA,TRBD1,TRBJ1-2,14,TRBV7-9,CASSKTGQAYGYTF,TGTGCCAGCAGCAAAACAGGACAGGCCTATGGCTACACCTTC
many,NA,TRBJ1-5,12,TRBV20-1,CSASLSNQPQHF,TGCAGTGCTAGCCTTAGCAATCAGCCCCAGCATTTT
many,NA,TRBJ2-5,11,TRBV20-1,CSAIKGETQYF,TGCAGTGCTATAAAGGGGGAGACCCAGTACTTC
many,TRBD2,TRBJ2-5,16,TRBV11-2,CASSLGLAGGRETQYF,TGTGCCAGCAGTTTGGGACTAGCGGGGGGGCGAGAGACCCAGTACTTC
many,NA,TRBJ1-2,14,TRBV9,CASSEPDGALGYTF,TGTGCCAGCAGCGAGCCGGACGGGGCCTTGGGCTACACCTTC
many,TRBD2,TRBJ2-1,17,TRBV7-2,CASSFLPSGGSRNEQFF,TGTGCCAGCAGCTTTTTGCCTAGCGGGGGTTCCCGCAATGAGCAGTTCTTC
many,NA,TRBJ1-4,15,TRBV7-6,CASSPGVGSNEKLFF,TGTGCCAGCAGCCCGGGGGTGGGCTCTAATGAAAAACTGTTTTTT
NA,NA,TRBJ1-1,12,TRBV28,CASDDRYTEAFF,TGTGCCAGCGACGACAGGTACACTGAAGCTTTCTTT
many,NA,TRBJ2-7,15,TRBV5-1,CASSRSGPRSYEQYF,TGCGCCAGCAGCCGGTCAGGGCCACGAAGCTACGAGCAGTACTTC
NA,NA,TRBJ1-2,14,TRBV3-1,CASSQDSGGYGYTF,TGTGCCAGCAGCCAAGATTCCGGGGGCTATGGCTACACCTTC
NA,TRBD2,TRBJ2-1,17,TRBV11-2,CASSLGRTSGAYNEQFF,TGTGCCAGCAGCTTAGGGAGGACGAGCGGGGCCTACAATGAGCAGTTCTTC
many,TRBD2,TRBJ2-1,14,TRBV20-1,CSARLAGGLDEQFF,TGCAGTGCACGACTAGCGGGGGGGCTCGATGAGCAGTTCTTC
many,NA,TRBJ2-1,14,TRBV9,CASSVAWGGGEQFF,TGTGCCAGCAGCGTAGCATGGGGCGGGGGCGAGCAGTTCTTC
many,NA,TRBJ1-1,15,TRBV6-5,CASRSNYFPNTEAFF,TGTGCCAGCAGGTCGAATTACTTTCCGAACACTGAAGCTTTCTTT
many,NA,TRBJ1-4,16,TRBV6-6,CASSYQSAATNEKLFF,TGTGCCAGCAGTTACCAGTCGGCTGCAACTAATGAAAAACTGTTTTTT
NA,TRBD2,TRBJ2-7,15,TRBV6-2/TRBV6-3,CASSYHGLGLYEQYF,TGTGCCAGCAGTTACCACGGACTAGGACTCTACGAGCAGTACTTC
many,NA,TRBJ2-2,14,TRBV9,CASSVVVGTGELFF,TGTGCCAGCAGCGTAGTGGTGGGAACCGGGGAGCTGTTTTTT
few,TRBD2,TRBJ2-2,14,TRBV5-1,CASSFSGVTGELFF,TGCGCCAGCAGCTTTAGCGGGGTTACCGGGGAGCTGTTTTTT
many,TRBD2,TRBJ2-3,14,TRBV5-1,CASSAGASGDTQYF,TGCGCCAGCTCAGCGGGGGCCTCGGGAGATACGCAGTATTTT
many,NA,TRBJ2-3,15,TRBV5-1,CASSLDGGPPDTQYF,TGCGCCAGCAGCTTGGATGGGGGGCCCCCAGATACGCAGTATTTT
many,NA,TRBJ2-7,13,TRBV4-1,CASSQVFLGLRYF,TGCGCCAGCAGCCAAGTTTTCCTCGGCCTTAGGTACTTC
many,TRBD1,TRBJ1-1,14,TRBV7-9,CASSIGQGRAEAFF,TGTGCCAGCAGCATAGGACAGGGTAGGGCTGAAGCTTTCTTT
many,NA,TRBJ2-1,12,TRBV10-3,CAISVGTGEQFF,TGTGCCATCAGTGTCGGTACAGGGGAGCAGTTCTTC
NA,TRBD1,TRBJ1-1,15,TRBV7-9,CASSLGTGQVVEAFF,TGTGCCAGCAGCTTAGGGACGGGACAGGTTGTCGAAGCTTTCTTT
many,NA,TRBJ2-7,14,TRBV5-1,CASSLLDRAYEQYF,TGCGCCAGCAGCTTACTGGACAGAGCCTACGAGCAGTACTTC